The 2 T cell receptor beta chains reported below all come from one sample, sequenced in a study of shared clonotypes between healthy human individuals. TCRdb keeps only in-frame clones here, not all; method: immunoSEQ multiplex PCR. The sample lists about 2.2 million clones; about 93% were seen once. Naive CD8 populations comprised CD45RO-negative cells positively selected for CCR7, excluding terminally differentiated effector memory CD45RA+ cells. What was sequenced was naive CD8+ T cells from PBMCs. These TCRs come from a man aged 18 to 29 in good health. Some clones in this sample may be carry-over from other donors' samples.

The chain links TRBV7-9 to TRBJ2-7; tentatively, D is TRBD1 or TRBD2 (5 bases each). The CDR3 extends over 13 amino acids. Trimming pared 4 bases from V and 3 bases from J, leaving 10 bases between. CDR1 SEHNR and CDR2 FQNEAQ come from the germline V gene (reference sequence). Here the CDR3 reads CASSWDPNYEQYF. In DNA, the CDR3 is TGTGCCAGCAGCTGGGACCCCAACTACGAGCAGTACTTC.

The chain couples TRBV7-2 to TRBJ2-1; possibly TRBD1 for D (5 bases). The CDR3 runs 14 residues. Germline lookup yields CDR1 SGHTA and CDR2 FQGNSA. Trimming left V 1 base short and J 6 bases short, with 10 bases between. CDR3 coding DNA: TGTGCCAGCAGCTTAGTGGGGCGAACCAATGAGCAGTTCTTC. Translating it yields CASSLVGRTNEQFF.